This T cell receptor (beta chain) was documented in a study of T cell responses to AZD1222 COVID-19 vaccine (dated by TCRdb to about 2021). About the investigation overall: A total of roughly 240 trial participants underwent TCR sequencing, of whom roughly 210 received two doses of AZD1222 and 26 received two doses of the MenACWY control vaccine. Trial participants were enrolled into age subgroups of 18-55, 56-69 and 70-plus years, which contained about 150, 28 and 57 TCR-sequenced participants, respectively.

The CDR3 regions of human TCRbeta chains were analyzed by immunosequencing. In the paper's pipeline: Repertoire TCRs were checked for matches against a reference library of SARS-CoV-2-specific TCRs that had been generated using the MIRA antigen-specificity platform. Breadth was defined as the fraction of unique TCRs that were SARS-CoV-2-associated, and depth was defined as the fraction of total T cells that were SARS-CoV-2-associated. Using the MIRA data, every spike-specific TCR was mapped to the spike region that the TCR reacted to and assigned to either a CD4 or a CD8 class. Log10-transformed breadth and depth values were compared by one-way ANOVA with Sidak's multiple comparisons tests. Imported from immuneACCESS, the table was reduced by TCRdb to in-frame sequences with V and J called. These copies leave out some clones; in studies compared against another copy, an unresolved V gene accounts for under half, and the cause of the remainder is not known. V and J calls plus clone size are reproduced from that table; the DNA served to infer D and trimming. Within this sample are some 94,000 clones, with more than 70% of them counted one time only. In total, the top ten clones hold over 4% of the sample.

Results the study describes overall, beyond this receptor: The vaccine-associated CD4 TCRs covered the entire spike protein, and the dominant responses fell in regions 160-218 and 743-854. Conclusions about previously exposed vaccinees are limited, since just five or six AZD1222 recipients were seropositive for SARS-CoV-2 at baseline. In the small 56-69-year group, the increase in depth fell short of significance, most likely because of low power. Spike-specific TCR breadth and depth rose significantly after two AZD1222 doses compared with day 0 and with MenACWY recipients. Reportedly, almost half of the unique spike-specific TCRs recognized epitopes lying outside the regions that are mutated in the B.1.351 and B.1.1.7 variants. Because no samples from the day 14 peak response were available, repertoires could be characterized only after the peak T cell response. Participants were mostly white British, with more females than males. The authors suggested clonal diversity may have been underestimated.

The time point label on this specimen signifies: about 28 days (+/-7) after the second vaccine dose. AZD1222 recipients with second doses at about 4 weeks or about 12 weeks were pooled, because spike-specific TCR depth and breadth did not differ between schedules. Samples from vaccinated people were obtained from the UK trials COV001 and COV002, which included a single-blind randomized controlled phase 2/3 trial of AZD1222 (ChAdOx1 nCoV-19) in healthy adults. For TCRbeta chain sequencing, PBMC samples were collected from trial participants at day 0 and at day 28 after the second dose. V is clipped by 6 bases and J by 1 base, and the sequence between their germline boundaries is 7 bases long. The CDR3 covers 13 residues, taking in both the cysteine and the phenylalanine. Solely the CDR3 DNA is kept, with 39 bases framed from the first base. Looking up the germline V gene yields CDR1 MDHEN and CDR2 SYDVKM.

Concerning this clone itself: Its antigen is not yet known. No base quality information exists; no much larger clone differs at one position.

The sequence joins TRBV28 to TRBJ1-5; no D gene can be assigned with confidence. The source was peripheral blood, collected 28 days after the second AZD1222 dose. The receptor's source is an adult who received the AZD1222 COVID-19 vaccine. The sequence in DNA is TGTGCCAGCAGCTTGTCGAGCAATCAGCCCCAGCATTTT. Translated, this gives CASSLSSNQPQHF.